Following are 25 T cell receptor beta chains from one sample sequenced in a study of T cell responses to AZD1222 COVID-19 vaccine. This table comes from immunoSEQ multiplex PCR, and its TCRdb copy is limited to in-frame clones, with some not included. In the table there are 110,000 to 150,000 clones, around nine tenths of which are singletons. The specimen comprised peripheral blood, sampled on day 0 of AZD1222 vaccination. Receptors originate from an adult in good health.

The chain joins TRBV5-1 to TRBJ1-2; D is uncertain. The CDR3 is 12 residues long. Per germline, CDR1 SGHRS and CDR2 YFSETQ. V lost 4 bases and J lost 4, with 8 bases in between. This CDR3 is CASSRSTYGYTF. CDR3 sequence (DNA): TGCGCCAGCAGCCGAAGCACCTATGGCTACACCTTC.

V gene TRBV18 combines with J gene TRBJ1-4; TRBD1 matches 8 bases. The V gene end was trimmed by 2 bases and the J gene end by 8 bases; junction bases not matched to a gene: 7. CDR3 length equals 15 residues. The germline V gene encodes CDR1 KGHSH and CDR2 LQKENI. CDR3 nucleotide sequence: TGTGCCAGCTCACCATCCAGGGGGCGGGAAGAAAAACTGTTTTTT. Its protein is CASSPSRGREEKLFF.

The rearrangement uses TRBV6-5 and TRBJ1-1; no definite D call. In germline, CDR1 is MNHEY, CDR2 SVGAGI. This CDR3 spans 14 amino acids. The V and J ends lost 2 bases and 0 bases respectively, with 7 bases between them. The CDR3 sequence: CASSYRSLNTEAFF. DNA of the CDR3: TGTGCCAGCAGTTACAGGAGCTTGAACACTGAAGCTTTCTTT.

This chain uses TRBV6-5 with TRBJ1-2; D not certain. Trimming cost V 6 bases and J 4 bases, with 12 bases left between them. This CDR3 comprises 13 residues. CDR1 is MNHEY and CDR2 is SVGAGI in the germline V gene. CDR3 nucleotides: TGTGCCAGCAGCCCACAACCCAGCTATGGCTACACCTTC. This codes for CASSPQPSYGYTF.

The V and J genes are TRBV19 and TRBJ2-2, with 16 bases fitting TRBD2. CDR3 length: 20 residues. CDR1 LNHDA and CDR2 SQIVND come from the germline V gene (reference sequence). V was pared by 5 bases and J by 5 bases, with 14 bases of the junction left unmatched. CDR3 amino acids: CASSGTGTSGRAIDTGELFF. CDR3 in DNA: TGTGCCAGTAGTGGGACCGGGACTAGCGGGAGGGCCATAGATACCGGGGAGCTGTTTTTT.

This sequence joins TRBV15 and TRBJ1-2; TRBD1 matches 8 bases. Germline CDR1 reads LNHNV; CDR2 reads YYDKDF (reference sequence). The CDR3 extends over 15 amino acids. With 3 bases clipped from V and 4 bases from J, the junction kept 7 bases outside the gene matches. The CDR3 loop reads CATSRGQAPIYGYTF. The DNA for the CDR3 is TGTGCCACCAGCAGGGGACAGGCTCCTATCTATGGCTACACCTTC.

This clone was picked up one time. The J gene is TRBJ1-1, the V gene TRBV4-1; D may be TRBD1 (5 bases). The CDR3 runs 17 residues. Trimming took off 0 bases at V and 1 base at J, with 15 bases between the two ends. Germline lookup yields CDR1 MGHRA and CDR2 YSYEKL. CDR3 residues: CASSQDRTLVQNTEAFF. CDR3 coding DNA: TGCGCCAGCAGCCAAGATAGGACATTGGTCCAGAACACTGAAGCTTTCTTT.

This chain links TRBV6-6 with TRBJ1-1; TRBD1 aligns across 8 bases. The CDR3 has 15 amino acids. Germline trimming cut 5 bases from V and 1 base from J; bases unmatched to any gene: 6. Germline V CDR1 and CDR2: MNHNY, SVGAGI (reference sequence). CDR3 sequence: CASSLGQGGNTEAFF. For the CDR3, the DNA is TGTGCCAGCAGTCTCGGACAGGGAGGGAACACTGAAGCTTTCTTT.

The V gene is TRBV5-1, the J gene TRBJ1-2; the D gene is possibly TRBD1 (5 bases). The V and J ends lost 0 bases and 4 bases respectively, with 10 bases between them. Germline CDR1 and CDR2: SGHRS and YFSETQ. The CDR3 consists of 14 residues. In nucleotides, the CDR3 is TGCGCCAGCAGCTTGGTTCGGGGGGGCTATGGCTACACCTTC. Translating gives CASSLVRGGYGYTF.

V is TRBV30 and J is TRBJ2-5; D remains unclear. CDR1 and CDR2 from the germline V gene are GTSNPN and SVGIG (reference sequence). The CDR3 runs to 14 residues. Between the trimmed V and J ends, which lost 2 bases and 4 bases, there was a span of 14 bases. This chain's CDR3 is CAWSQGAGSETQYF. CDR3 nucleotide sequence: TGTGCCTGGAGTCAAGGCGCAGGCTCAGAGACCCAGTACTTC.

This clone showed up just once. This sequence joins TRBV6-5 and TRBJ2-1; D not certain. Germline assignment: CDR1 MNHEY and CDR2 SVGAGI. This CDR3 has 14 residues. Between the trimmed V and J ends, which lost 4 bases and 5 bases, there was a span of 12 bases. CDR3: CASSLTDVNNEQFF. In nucleotides, the CDR3 is TGTGCCAGCAGTTTGACGGACGTGAACAATGAGCAGTTCTTC.

This clone has more than one count but fewer than ten. The chain recombines TRBV6-5 with TRBJ1-1; TRBD1 agrees at 7 bases. This CDR3 has 14 amino acids. Germline V CDR1 and CDR2: MNHEY, SVGAGI. V dropped 8 bases and J dropped 4; count of bases not matched to a gene: 10. CDR3 protein: CASGRGGAITEAFF. The CDR3 DNA reads as TGTGCCAGCGGCAGGGGGGGCGCTATCACTGAAGCTTTCTTT.

V gene TRBV13 combines with J gene TRBJ2-7, with 7 bases lining up with TRBD1. V trimming: 2 bases; J trimming: 1 base; junction bases outside the gene matches: 2. CDR3 length: 14 residues. CDR1 is PRHDT, CDR2 FYEKMQ, per germline (reference sequence). CDR3 loop: CASSLRQGSYEQYF. CDR3 nucleotides: TGTGCCAGCAGCTTAAGACAGGGTTCCTACGAGCAGTACTTC.

J is TRBJ2-7 and V is TRBV19; 7 bases align to TRBD2. The CDR3 runs to 15 residues. J lost 4 bases, V lost 3 bases, and 9 bases had no gene match. Germline CDR1 LNHDA, CDR2 SQIVND (reference sequence). CDR3 residues: CASSIDGAGPYEQYF. The CDR3 region has the DNA TGTGCCAGTAGTATTGATGGAGCGGGACCGTACGAGCAGTACTTC.

V is TRBV12-3 or TRBV12-4 and J is TRBJ2-5, with D unresolved. V was trimmed by 3 bases and J by 5 bases, leaving 7 bases between them. The length of the CDR3 is 12 residues. CDR3 residues: CASSLVVETQYF. Written as DNA, the CDR3 is TGTGCCAGCAGTTTGGTGGTGGAGACCCAGTACTTC.

The chain uses TRBV19 and TRBJ1-3; D not certain. This CDR3 is built from 13 residues. The germline V gene has CDR1 LNHDA and CDR2 SQIVND (reference sequence). The V and J ends lost 8 bases and 0 bases respectively, with 8 bases between them. CDR3 amino acids: CASGKISGNTIYF. DNA for the CDR3: TGTGCCAGTGGGAAGATCTCTGGAAACACCATATATTTT. Drawing the rest from reference TRBV19 and TRBJ1-3, the complete variable domain is DGGITQSPKYLFRKEGQNVTLSCEQNLNHDAMYWYRQDPGQGLRLIYYSQIVNDFQKGDIAEGYSVSREKKESFPLTVTSAQKNPTAFYLCASGKISGNTIYFGEGSWLTVV.

This rearrangement joins TRBV25-1 to TRBJ2-7; D ambiguous. Trimming shortened V by 2 bases and J by 4 bases, and 18 bases separated the two germline ends. CDR3 size: 16 residues. CDR1 and CDR2 from the germline V gene are MGHDK and SYGVNS. The CDR3: CASSEPPWSGRYEQYF. The CDR3 DNA sequence: TGTGCCAGCAGTGAACCCCCTTGGTCCGGGCGGTACGAGCAGTACTTC.

The chain employs TRBV4-1 and TRBJ1-5, with D unresolved. The CDR3 has 16 amino acids. CDR1 and CDR2 from the germline V gene are MGHRA and YSYEKL. Trimming removed 0 bases at V and 3 bases at J, with 12 bases between. The CDR3 loop is CASSQDAGQLNQPQHF. CDR3 bases: TGCGCCAGCAGCCAAGATGCCGGGCAGCTCAATCAGCCCCAGCATTTT.

This chain connects TRBV6-1 to TRBJ1-2, with a possible D match to TRBD1 (5 bases). The V end was cut by 3 bases, the J end by 10 bases, with 9 bases between. Germline V gene data show CDR1 as MNHNS and CDR2 as SASEGT. The CDR3 contains 11 residues. CDR3 in amino acids: CASSDQGPYTF. The CDR3, as DNA: TGTGCCAGCAGTGATCAGGGTCCCTACACCTTC.

This chain joins TRBV4-1 and TRBJ1-1, with 8 bases identical to TRBD1. CDR1 and CDR2 from the germline V gene are MGHRA and YSYEKL. This CDR3 spans 18 amino acids. Trimming took 6 bases from V and 2 from J; bases not matched to a gene: 17. This CDR3 is CASRKADGRGQDNTEAFF. In nucleotides, the CDR3 is TGCGCCAGCAGGAAGGCGGATGGCAGGGGGCAGGACAACACTGAAGCTTTCTTT.

V and J are TRBV7-2 and TRBJ1-2; TRBD1 matches 9 bases. J was trimmed by 4 bases and V by 6 bases; bases with no gene match: 6. The CDR3 spans 14 residues. Germline CDR1 is SGHTA and CDR2 is FQGNSA. The CDR3 sequence: CASSETGGVYGYTF. DNA for the CDR3: TGTGCCAGCAGTGAAACAGGGGGCGTCTATGGCTACACCTTC.

This clone appeared a single time. The V and J genes are TRBV6-5 and TRBJ2-1, with 7 bases fitting TRBD1. Germline loops: CDR1 MNHEY, CDR2 SVGAGI. V lost 4 bases to trimming and J lost 3 bases; unmatched junction nucleotides: 6. The CDR3 is made up of 15 amino acids. For the CDR3, the DNA is TGTGCCAGCAGTTCCGGGACAGTAGACTACAATGAGCAGTTCTTC. Translating it yields CASSSGTVDYNEQFF.

V usage is TRBV19 and J usage is TRBJ2-7; a possible D gene is TRBD2 (6 bases). Germline CDR1 LNHDA, CDR2 SQIVND (reference sequence). Between the trimmed V and J ends, which lost 3 bases and 3 bases, there was a span of 12 bases. The CDR3 length is 14 residues. This CDR3 reads CASSILAWNYEQYF. CDR3 nucleotides: TGTGCCAGTAGTATCCTAGCGTGGAACTACGAGCAGTACTTC.

This clone was observed a few times. The chain carries TRBV18 and TRBJ2-1; D might be TRBD1 (6 bases). The CDR3 has 13 amino acids. Germline assignment: CDR1 KGHSH and CDR2 LQKENI. Trimming pared 3 bases from V and 9 bases from J, leaving 12 bases between. The CDR3: CASSPSRGSEQFF. The CDR3 nucleotides are TGTGCCAGCTCACCGAGTAGGGGGAGTGAGCAGTTCTTC.

J is TRBJ2-5 and V is TRBV20-1; D unresolved. V was trimmed by 6 bases and J by 3 bases, leaving 5 bases between them. Germline loops: CDR1 DFQATT, CDR2 SNEGSKA (reference sequence). The CDR3 loop spans 10 amino acids. The CDR3 spells CSAIEETQYF. In DNA form, the CDR3 reads TGCAGTGCGATCGAAGAGACCCAGTACTTC.